The subject of this entry is one T cell receptor beta chain. The CDR3 is 16 residues long. CDR1 is SQVTM, CDR2 ANQGSEA, per germline. Trimming at V came to 1 base and at J to 0 bases, leaving 9 bases not matched to a gene. This sample is part of a study of technical replicates of blood from a few donors. Clones were sequenced by immunoSEQ multiplex PCR, and TCRdb holds only the in-frame ones, with some missing. The sample consists of about 83,000 clones, around 90% of them appearing once. The clonotype was recovered from a human donor in good health. Sequencing used T cells isolated from PBMCs. The chain is built from TRBV29-1 and TRBJ2-7, with 7 bases lining up with TRBD1. The chain's CDR3 is CSVEAPTGTASYEQYF. The DNA of the CDR3 is TGCAGCGTTGAAGCTCCAACCGGGACAGCCTCCTACGAGCAGTACTTC.